This is a list of T cell receptor beta chains from one sample in a study of blood T cell repertoires in COVID-19. The repertoire was sequenced with immunoSEQ multiplex PCR; TCRdb's copy has only in-frame clones and lacks some. Of 200,000 or so clones listed, 70% to 90% are singletons. Sequenced input: peripheral blood. These receptor sequences come from a man in his 60s with COVID-19, enrolled during active disease. CDR3s include the opening cysteine and the closing phenylalanine or tryptophan. A D gene is named only where the DNA matches it firmly. The size field is filled for only some rows; it gives once, few, many or a size class.

v_call	d_call	j_call	clone_size	cdr3_nt	cdr3_aa
TRBV5-1	-	TRBJ1-1	once	TGCGCCAGCAGCTTCCAGGGGAGGGACACTGAAGCTTTCTTT	CASSFQGRDTEAFF
TRBV3-1/TRBV3-2	-	TRBJ2-3	-	TGTGCCAGCAGCCTTAGCAGTCAGATCGCAGATACGCAGTATTTT	CASSLSSQIADTQYF
TRBV18	TRBD1	TRBJ2-7	-	TGTGCCAGCTCACCAGGACAGGCTGCCTACGAGCAGTACTTC	CASSPGQAAYEQYF
TRBV2	TRBD1	TRBJ1-6	-	TGTGCCAGCAGTCCCCGGGACAGGTCGGGCACTGATAGCTCCTATAATTCACCCCTCCACTTT	CASSPRDRSGTDSSYNSPLHF
TRBV27	-	TRBJ1-1	once	TGTGCCAGCAGTTTACAAAACAGTAACACTGAAGCTTTCTTT	CASSLQNSNTEAFF
TRBV19	-	TRBJ2-2	-	TGTGCCAGTAGTCCACGACAGGTGCCGAGATTGGAGCTGTTTTTT	CASSPRQVPRLELFF
TRBV30	-	TRBJ2-7	-	TGTGCCTGGAGCAGGGGATACGAGCAGTACTTC	CAWSRGYEQYF
TRBV6-5	TRBD2	TRBJ2-1	-	TGTGCCAGCCAGAGCGGGAGTATACCCTACAATGAGCAGTTCTTC	CASQSGSIPYNEQFF
TRBV27	-	TRBJ2-7	-	TGTGCCAGCAGTCTTGGCGGGTCCTACGAGCAGTACTTC	CASSLGGSYEQYF
TRBV30	-	TRBJ1-6	-	TGTGCCTGGTCCCTAGGAGCGGGATCACCCCTCCACTTT	CAWSLGAGSPLHF
TRBV29-1	-	TRBJ2-5	-	TGCAGCGTCCAGGGAGAGACCCAGTACTTC	CSVQGETQYF
TRBV29-1	TRBD1	TRBJ1-2	-	TGCAGCGCAGAGGGACAGGGGGACTATGGCTACACCTTC	CSAEGQGDYGYTF
TRBV28	-	TRBJ1-5	-	TGTGCCAGCAGCCGCGGGTCAGATAGCAATCAGCCCCAGCATTTT	CASSRGSDSNQPQHF
TRBV7-3	-	TRBJ2-7	-	TGTGCCAGCAGCTTAACGGGCGGTGAGGGGCAGTACTTC	CASSLTGGEGQYF
TRBV5-1	TRBD1	TRBJ2-7	-	TGCGCCAGCAGCTTGGGTGGTTGGACAGGGGACGAGCAGTACTTC	CASSLGGWTGDEQYF
TRBV6-5	-	TRBJ1-2	-	TGTGCCAGCTTCGGTGAAGACTATGGCTACACCTTC	CASFGEDYGYTF
TRBV29-1	TRBD1	TRBJ1-1	-	TGCAGCGTTGACACGTCCGGGACAGGGCGGAACACTGAAGCTTTCTTT	CSVDTSGTGRNTEAFF
TRBV5-1	TRBD1	TRBJ1-2	once	TGCGCCAGCAGCTTGGGACAGGGTTGGGCTAACTATGGCTACACCTTC	CASSLGQGWANYGYTF
TRBV10-3	-	TRBJ1-1	-	TGTGCCATCAGTGAGTCGACAGTAGAAGCTTTCTTT	CAISESTVEAFF
TRBV11-2	TRBD2	TRBJ2-1	-	TGTGCCAGCAGCCCACTAGCGGGGGCCTCCTACAATGAGCAGTTCTTC	CASSPLAGASYNEQFF